These 16 T cell receptor beta chains were all obtained from the same sample, sequenced in a study of blood T cell repertoires in COVID-19. Sequencing used immunoSEQ multiplex PCR; TCRdb keeps in-frame clones, though not all of them. The sample contains a few hundred thousand clones, more than 65% of which appear only once. Sequencing was performed on PBMCs or T cells enriched from blood (not recorded which). The receptor set was obtained from a man between 50 and 59 years old who had recovered from COVID-19.

This chain uses TRBV6-5 with TRBJ2-7; maybe TRBD1 (6 bases). V lost 6 bases, J lost 3 bases, and 18 bases lay in between. Germline CDR1 is MNHEY and CDR2 is SVGAGI. The CDR3 loop spans 15 amino acids. The CDR3 sequence: CASSPTRTVRYEQYF. Here the CDR3 DNA reads TGTGCCAGCAGCCCAACCAGGACAGTCCGCTACGAGCAGTACTTC.

The J gene is TRBJ2-3, the V gene TRBV4-1; the match to TRBD1 covers 9 bases. This CDR3 is 16 amino acids long. The V and J ends lost 1 base and 5 bases, in that order; junction bases with no gene match: 7. Germline V gives CDR1 MGHRA, CDR2 YSYEKL. The CDR3 sequence: CASSQVPGQGGDTQYF. The CDR3, as DNA: TGCGCCAGCAGCCAAGTTCCGGGACAGGGCGGAGATACGCAGTATTTT.

The chain employs TRBV7-9 and TRBJ2-2; 14 nucleotides line up with TRBD2. The trim removed 5 bases at V and 6 bases at J, leaving 2 bases unmatched. The CDR3 sequence is 15 residues long. Germline V gene sequence: CDR1 SEHNR, CDR2 FQNEAQ (reference sequence). The CDR3 bases are TGTGCCAGCAGCCCGACTAGCGGGAGGGCCGGGGAGCTGTTTTTT. Amino acids: CASSPTSGRAGELFF.

V gene TRBV29-1 combines with J gene TRBJ1-4, with D unclear. Trimming stripped 3 bases from V and 3 bases from J, with 11 bases between. Per the germline V gene, CDR1 is SQVTM and CDR2 is ANQGSEA. The CDR3 has 14 residues. The CDR3 loop reads CSVDVGGSNEKLFF. The CDR3 nucleotides are TGCAGCGTTGACGTAGGCGGTTCTAATGAAAAACTGTTTTTT.

The rearrangement joins TRBV3-1 (or the pseudogene TRBV3-2) to TRBJ1-6; 8 positions match TRBD1. The V and J ends lost 4 bases and 8 bases, in that order; junction bases with no gene match: 1. The V gene's germline CDR1 is LGHDT and CDR2 YNNKEL (reference sequence). The CDR3 has 13 residues. The CDR3 region is CASSRDRYSPLHF. For the CDR3, the DNA is TGTGCCAGCAGCCGGGACAGGTATTCACCCCTCCACTTT.

The genes are TRBV18 and TRBJ1-2; no firm D call. CDR3 length equals 15 residues. V lost 5 bases and J lost 0, with 13 bases in between. The V gene's germline CDR1 is KGHSH and CDR2 LQKENI. In DNA form, the CDR3 reads TGTGCCAGCTCAACCAAGACACCTCCTAACTATGGCTACACCTTC. Encoded protein: CASSTKTPPNYGYTF.

The CDR3 sequence is CASSYRGQPTISPLHF. The CDR3 DNA reads TGTGCCAGCAGTTACAGAGGACAGCCGACGATTTCACCCCTCCACTTT. The genes are TRBV6-5 and TRBJ1-6, with a weak D call TRBD1 (6 bases). Trimming took off 2 bases at V and 9 bases at J, with 17 bases between the two ends. Germline V lookup: CDR1 MNHEY, CDR2 SVGAGI. The CDR3 totals 16 residues.

The rearrangement joins TRBV19 to TRBJ1-1; D is unresolved. The germline gives CDR1 LNHDA, CDR2 SQIVND (reference sequence). There are 10 residues in the CDR3. Trimming removed 6 bases from V and 5 bases from J, with 4 bases in between. The CDR3 DNA reads as TGTGCCAGTAGCCAGACTGAAGCTTTCTTT. It is translated as CASSQTEAFF.

This chain links TRBV28 with TRBJ1-3; perhaps TRBD1 as D (5 bases). Germline CDR1 MDHEN, CDR2 SYDVKM. V was clipped by 5 bases and J by 4 bases, with 12 bases between them. This CDR3 has 14 amino acids. DNA for the CDR3: TGTGCCAGCAGTCCCGGGGGGGTGGGAAACACCATATATTTT. As protein: CASSPGGVGNTIYF.

The table lists this clone with a few counts. The rearrangement links TRBV19 to TRBJ2-7; tentative D call: TRBD1 (6 bases). V lost 9 bases, J lost 3 bases, and 21 bases lay in between. The CDR3 length is 15 residues. CDR1 LNHDA and CDR2 SQIVND come from the germline V gene (reference sequence). CDR3 residues: CASRFYTGFSYEQYF. DNA for the CDR3: TGTGCCAGCCGATTTTATACAGGGTTTAGCTACGAGCAGTACTTC.

The chain combines TRBV6-2 or TRBV6-3 with TRBJ2-7; 8 bases agree with TRBD2. J gave up 1 base and V 6 bases, and 8 bases lay outside the gene matches. Germline V gene sequence: CDR1 MNHEY, CDR2 SVGEGT. CDR3 length: 15 amino acids. CDR3 in DNA: TGTGCCAGCAGCCTGGGCGGGGGGCCGTCCTACGAGCAGTACTTC. Translation gives CASSLGGGPSYEQYF.

The CDR3 is CSASWTPHITQETQYF. CDR3 in DNA: TGCAGTGCTAGTTGGACACCGCATATTACCCAAGAGACCCAGTACTTC. This chain joins TRBV20-1 and TRBJ2-5, with a weak D call TRBD1 (5 bases). Germline CDR1 and CDR2: DFQATT and SNEGSKA (reference sequence). The germline V and J ends were trimmed by 3 bases and 1 base, with 18 bases remaining between them. The length of the CDR3 is 16 residues.

The chain recombines TRBV6-6 with TRBJ2-1; 7 bases map to TRBD1. The germline CDR1 and CDR2 sequences are MNHNY and SVGAGI (reference sequence). The CDR3 runs to 16 residues. Trimming at V came to 5 bases and at J to 0 bases, leaving 7 bases not matched to a gene. The CDR3 here is CASSRTGAYSYNEQFF. In DNA, the CDR3 is TGTGCCAGCAGTCGAACAGGGGCTTACTCCTACAATGAGCAGTTCTTC.

The chain has TRBV28 and TRBJ2-1; weak D call: TRBD2 (5 bases). The CDR3 consists of 15 residues. CDR1 is MDHEN, CDR2 SYDVKM, per germline. Trimming stripped 5 bases from V and 0 bases from J, with 11 bases between. The DNA of the CDR3 is TGTGCCAGCAGTGATAGCGAATCCTCCTACAATGAGCAGTTCTTC. It is translated as CASSDSESSYNEQFF.

This clone was detected only once. This chain uses TRBV27 with TRBJ2-3; maybe TRBD1 (6 bases). From germline, CDR1 is MNHEY and CDR2 SMNVEV (reference sequence). CDR3 length: 17 amino acids. CDR3 nucleotide sequence: TGTGGGTCAATACAGGGTGGAACTGTGGGGCACACAGATACGCAGTATTTT. Residues: CGSIQGGTVGHTDTQYF.

The chain combines TRBV5-1 with TRBJ2-7; 11 nucleotides agree with TRBD2. V shed 0 bases, J shed 3 bases, and the junction held 11 bases outside the gene matches. Germline V gene lookup returns CDR1 SGHRS and CDR2 YFSETQ. The CDR3 loop spans 18 amino acids. The CDR3: CASSLAAPGTSGSYEQYF. The CDR3 region has the DNA TGCGCCAGCAGCTTGGCCGCTCCTGGGACTAGCGGAAGCTACGAGCAGTACTTC.